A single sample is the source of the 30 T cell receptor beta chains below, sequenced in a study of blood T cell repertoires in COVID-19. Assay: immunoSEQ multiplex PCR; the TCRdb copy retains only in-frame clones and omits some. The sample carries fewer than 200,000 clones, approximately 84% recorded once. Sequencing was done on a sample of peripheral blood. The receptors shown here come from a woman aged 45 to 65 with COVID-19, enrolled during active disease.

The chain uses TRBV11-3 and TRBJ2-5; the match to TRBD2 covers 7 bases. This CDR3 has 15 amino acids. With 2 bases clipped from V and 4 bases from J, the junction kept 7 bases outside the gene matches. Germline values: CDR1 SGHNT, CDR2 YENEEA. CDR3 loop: CASSLSGTIGETQYF. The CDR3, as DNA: TGTGCCAGCAGCTTAAGCGGGACCATAGGAGAGACCCAGTACTTC. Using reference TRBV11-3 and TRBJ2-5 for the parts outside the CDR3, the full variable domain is EAGVVQSPRYKIIEKKQPVAFWCNPISGHNTLYWYLQNLGQGPELLIRYENEEAVDDSQLPKDRFSAERLKGVDSTLKIQPAELGDSAVYLCASSLSGTIGETQYFGPGTRLLVL.

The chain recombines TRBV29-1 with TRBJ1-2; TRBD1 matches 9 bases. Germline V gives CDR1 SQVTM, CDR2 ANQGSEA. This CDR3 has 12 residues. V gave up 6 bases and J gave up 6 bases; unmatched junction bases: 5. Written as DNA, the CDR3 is TGCAGCGTCGATACAGGGGGCCATGGCTACACCTTC. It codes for CSVDTGGHGYTF.

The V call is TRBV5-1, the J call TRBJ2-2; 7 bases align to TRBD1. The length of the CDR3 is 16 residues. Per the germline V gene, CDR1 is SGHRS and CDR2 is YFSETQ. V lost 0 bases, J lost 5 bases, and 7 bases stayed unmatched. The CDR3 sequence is CASSLAVGRGTGELFF. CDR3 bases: TGCGCCAGCAGCTTGGCCGTAGGCAGGGGGACCGGGGAGCTGTTTTTT.

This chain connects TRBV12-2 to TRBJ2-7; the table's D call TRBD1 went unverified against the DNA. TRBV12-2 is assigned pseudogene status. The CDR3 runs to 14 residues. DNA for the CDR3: TGTGCAAGTCGCCGCAAGGACAGGGACTACGAGCAGTACTTC. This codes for CASRRKDRDYEQYF.

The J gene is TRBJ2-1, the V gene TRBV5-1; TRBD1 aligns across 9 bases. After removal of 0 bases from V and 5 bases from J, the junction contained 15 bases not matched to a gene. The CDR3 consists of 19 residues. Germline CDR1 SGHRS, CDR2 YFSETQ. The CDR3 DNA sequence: TGCGCCAGCAGCTTGGCTCGATCGACAGGGGGAACAACTAACAATGAGCAGTTCTTC. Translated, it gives CASSLARSTGGTTNNEQFF.

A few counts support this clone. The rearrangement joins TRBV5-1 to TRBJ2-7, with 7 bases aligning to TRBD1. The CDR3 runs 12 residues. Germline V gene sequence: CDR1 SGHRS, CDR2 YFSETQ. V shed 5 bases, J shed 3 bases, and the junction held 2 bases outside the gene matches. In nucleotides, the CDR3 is TGCGCCAGCAGGGGGGACAGCTACGAGCAGTACTTC. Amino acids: CASRGDSYEQYF.

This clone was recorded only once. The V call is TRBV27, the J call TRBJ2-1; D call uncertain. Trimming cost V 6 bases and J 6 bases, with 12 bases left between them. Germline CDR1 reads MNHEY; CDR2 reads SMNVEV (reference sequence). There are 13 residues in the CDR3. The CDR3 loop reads CASRLLGSNEQFF. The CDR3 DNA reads TGTGCCAGCAGACTACTGGGTTCCAATGAGCAGTTCTTC.

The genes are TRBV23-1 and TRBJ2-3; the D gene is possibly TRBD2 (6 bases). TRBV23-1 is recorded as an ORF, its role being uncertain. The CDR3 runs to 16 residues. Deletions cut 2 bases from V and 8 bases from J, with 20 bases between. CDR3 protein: CASSQVAAEGAGTQYF. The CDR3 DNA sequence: TGCGCCAGCAGTCAAGTCGCAGCGGAGGGAGCGGGTACGCAGTATTTT.

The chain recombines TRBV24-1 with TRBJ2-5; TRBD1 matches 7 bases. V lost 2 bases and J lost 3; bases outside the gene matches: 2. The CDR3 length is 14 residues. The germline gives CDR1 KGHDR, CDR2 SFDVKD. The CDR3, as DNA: TGTGCCACCAGTGATTCCGGGACAGAAGAGACCCAGTACTTC. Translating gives CATSDSGTEETQYF.

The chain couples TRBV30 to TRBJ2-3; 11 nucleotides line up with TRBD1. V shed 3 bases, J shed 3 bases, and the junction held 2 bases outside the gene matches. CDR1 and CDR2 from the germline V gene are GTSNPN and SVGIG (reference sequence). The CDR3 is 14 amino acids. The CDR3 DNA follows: TGTGCCTGGAGGGACAGGGGGCTAACAGATACGCAGTATTTT. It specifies CAWRDRGLTDTQYF.

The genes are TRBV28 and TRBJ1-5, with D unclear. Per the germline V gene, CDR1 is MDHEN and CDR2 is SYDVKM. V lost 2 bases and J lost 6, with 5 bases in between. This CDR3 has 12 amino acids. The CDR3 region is CASSLGSQPQHF. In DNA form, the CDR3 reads TGTGCCAGCAGTTTAGGGAGTCAGCCCCAGCATTTT.

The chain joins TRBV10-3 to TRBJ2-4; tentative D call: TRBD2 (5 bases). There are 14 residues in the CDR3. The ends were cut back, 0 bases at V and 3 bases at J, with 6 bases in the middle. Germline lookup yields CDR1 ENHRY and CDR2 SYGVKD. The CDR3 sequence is CAISESGLKNIQYF. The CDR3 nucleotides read TGTGCCATCAGTGAGTCTGGACTCAAAAACATTCAGTACTTC.

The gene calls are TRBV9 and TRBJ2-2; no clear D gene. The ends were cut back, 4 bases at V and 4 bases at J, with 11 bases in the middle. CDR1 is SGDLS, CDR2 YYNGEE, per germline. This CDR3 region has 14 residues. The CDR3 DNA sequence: TGTGCCAGCAGCCCCCTGACGGGCACCGGGGAGCTGTTTTTT. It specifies CASSPLTGTGELFF.

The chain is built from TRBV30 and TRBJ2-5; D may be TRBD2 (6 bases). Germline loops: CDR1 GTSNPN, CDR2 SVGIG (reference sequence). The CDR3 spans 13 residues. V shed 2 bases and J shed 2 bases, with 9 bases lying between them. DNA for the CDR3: TGTGCCTGGAGTATCGGGACTCAAGAGACCCAGTACTTC. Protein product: CAWSIGTQETQYF.

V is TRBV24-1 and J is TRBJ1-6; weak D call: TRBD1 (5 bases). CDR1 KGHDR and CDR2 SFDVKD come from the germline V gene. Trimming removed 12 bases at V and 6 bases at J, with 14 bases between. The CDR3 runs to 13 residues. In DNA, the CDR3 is TGTGCCGTCCCGACAGATCTTAATTCACCCCTCCACTTT. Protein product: CAVPTDLNSPLHF.

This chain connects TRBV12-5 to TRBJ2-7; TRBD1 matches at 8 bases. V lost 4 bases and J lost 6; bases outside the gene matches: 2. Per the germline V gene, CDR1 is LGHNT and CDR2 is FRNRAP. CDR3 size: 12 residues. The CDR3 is CASGSGGREQYF. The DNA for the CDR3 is TGTGCTAGTGGTTCAGGGGGCCGCGAGCAGTACTTC.

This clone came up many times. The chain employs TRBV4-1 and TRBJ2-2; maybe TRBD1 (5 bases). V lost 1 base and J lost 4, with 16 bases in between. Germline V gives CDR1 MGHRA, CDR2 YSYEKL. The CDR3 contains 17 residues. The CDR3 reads CASSQVDMGLLTGELFF. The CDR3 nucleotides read TGCGCCAGCAGCCAAGTGGACATGGGCCTTCTCACCGGGGAGCTGTTTTTT.

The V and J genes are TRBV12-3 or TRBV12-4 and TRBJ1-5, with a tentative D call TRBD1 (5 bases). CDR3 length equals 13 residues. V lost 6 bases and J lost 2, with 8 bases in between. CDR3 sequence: CASRKGGNQPQHF. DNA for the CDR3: TGTGCCAGCAGGAAAGGGGGCAATCAGCCCCAGCATTTT.

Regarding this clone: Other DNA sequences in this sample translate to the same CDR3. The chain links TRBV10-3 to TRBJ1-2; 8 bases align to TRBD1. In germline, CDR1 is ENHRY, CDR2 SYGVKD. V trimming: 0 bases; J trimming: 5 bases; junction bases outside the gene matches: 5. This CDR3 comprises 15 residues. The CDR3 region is CAISESQGALYGYTF. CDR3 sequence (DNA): TGTGCCATCAGTGAGTCGCAGGGGGCTTTGTATGGCTACACCTTC.

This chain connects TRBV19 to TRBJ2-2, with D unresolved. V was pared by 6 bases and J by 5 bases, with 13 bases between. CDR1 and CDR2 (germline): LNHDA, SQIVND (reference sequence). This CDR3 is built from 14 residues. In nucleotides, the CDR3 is TGTGCCAGTAGCCGATTTTACGAGACCGGGGAGCTGTTTTTT. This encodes CASSRFYETGELFF.

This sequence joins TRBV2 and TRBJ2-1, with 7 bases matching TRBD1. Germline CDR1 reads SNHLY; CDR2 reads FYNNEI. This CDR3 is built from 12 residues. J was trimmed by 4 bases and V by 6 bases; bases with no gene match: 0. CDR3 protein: CASRTGYNEQFF. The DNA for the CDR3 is TGTGCCAGCAGGACAGGGTACAATGAGCAGTTCTTC. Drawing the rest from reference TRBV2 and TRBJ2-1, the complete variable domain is EPEVTQTPSHQVTQMGQEVILRCVPISNHLYFYWYRQILGQKVEFLVSFYNNEISEKSEIFDDQFSVERPDGSNFTLKIRSTKLEDSAMYFCASRTGYNEQFFGPGTRLTVL.

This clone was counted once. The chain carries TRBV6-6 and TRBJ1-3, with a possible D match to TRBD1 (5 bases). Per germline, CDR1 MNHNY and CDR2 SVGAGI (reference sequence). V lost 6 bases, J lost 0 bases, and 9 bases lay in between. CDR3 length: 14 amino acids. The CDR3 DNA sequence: TGTGCCAGCAGCCTTGACAGCTCTGGAAACACCATATATTTT. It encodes CASSLDSSGNTIYF.

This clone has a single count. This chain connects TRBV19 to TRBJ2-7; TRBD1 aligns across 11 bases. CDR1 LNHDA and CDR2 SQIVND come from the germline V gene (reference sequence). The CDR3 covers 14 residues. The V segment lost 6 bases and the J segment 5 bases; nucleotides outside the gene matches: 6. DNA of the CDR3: TGTGCCAGTAGCGGACAGGGGGCGCGGCACGAGCAGTACTTC. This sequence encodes CASSGQGARHEQYF.

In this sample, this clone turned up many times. CDR3 protein: CASSQSGPDKQFF. The CDR3 DNA reads as TGCGCCAGCAGTCAATCCGGCCCGGACAAGCAGTTCTTC. The V and J genes are TRBV23-1 and TRBJ2-1; TRBD1 is a possible D gene (5 bases). TRBV23-1 is annotated as an ORF whose role is uncertain. V was trimmed by 0 bases and J by 11 bases, leaving 11 bases between them. This CDR3 has 13 amino acids.

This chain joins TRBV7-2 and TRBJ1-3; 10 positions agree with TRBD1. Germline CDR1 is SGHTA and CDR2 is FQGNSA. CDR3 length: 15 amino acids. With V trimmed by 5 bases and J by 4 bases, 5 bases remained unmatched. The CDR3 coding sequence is TGTGCCAGCAGCATGACAGGGGGCTCCGGAAACACCATATATTTT. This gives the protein CASSMTGGSGNTIYF.

This chain's CDR3 is CASSSGDSGYGYTF. CDR3 nucleotide sequence: TGTGCCAGCAGTTCAGGGGACAGCGGTTATGGCTACACCTTC. The chain recombines TRBV28 with TRBJ1-2; 7 bases are shared with TRBD1. Germline assignment: CDR1 MDHEN and CDR2 SYDVKM. The CDR3 runs to 14 residues. Trimming cost V 4 bases and J 5 bases; bases outside gene matches: 7.

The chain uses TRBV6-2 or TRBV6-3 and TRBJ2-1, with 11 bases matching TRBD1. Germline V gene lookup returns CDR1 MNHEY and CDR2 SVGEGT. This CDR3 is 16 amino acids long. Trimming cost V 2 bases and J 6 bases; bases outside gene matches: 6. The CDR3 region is CASSYAPGQGGNEQFF. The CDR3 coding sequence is TGTGCCAGCAGTTACGCTCCGGGACAGGGGGGCAATGAGCAGTTCTTC.

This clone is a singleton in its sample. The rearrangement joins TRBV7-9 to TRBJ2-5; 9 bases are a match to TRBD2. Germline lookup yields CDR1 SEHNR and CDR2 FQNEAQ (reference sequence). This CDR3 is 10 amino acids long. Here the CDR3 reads CVSGGETQYF. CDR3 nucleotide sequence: TGTGTTAGCGGGGGAGAGACCCAGTACTTC.

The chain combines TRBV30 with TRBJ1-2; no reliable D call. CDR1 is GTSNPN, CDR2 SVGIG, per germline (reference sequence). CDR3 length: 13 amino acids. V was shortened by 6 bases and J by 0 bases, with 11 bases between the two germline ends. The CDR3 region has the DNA TGTGCCTGTAACGACTTAGCTAACTATGGCTACACCTTC. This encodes CACNDLANYGYTF.

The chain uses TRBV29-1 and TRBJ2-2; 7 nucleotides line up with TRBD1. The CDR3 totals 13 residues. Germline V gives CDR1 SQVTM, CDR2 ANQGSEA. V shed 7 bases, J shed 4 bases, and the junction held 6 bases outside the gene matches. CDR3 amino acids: CSGGGRFTGELFF. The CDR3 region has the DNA TGCAGCGGAGGGGGCAGGTTCACCGGGGAGCTGTTTTTT.